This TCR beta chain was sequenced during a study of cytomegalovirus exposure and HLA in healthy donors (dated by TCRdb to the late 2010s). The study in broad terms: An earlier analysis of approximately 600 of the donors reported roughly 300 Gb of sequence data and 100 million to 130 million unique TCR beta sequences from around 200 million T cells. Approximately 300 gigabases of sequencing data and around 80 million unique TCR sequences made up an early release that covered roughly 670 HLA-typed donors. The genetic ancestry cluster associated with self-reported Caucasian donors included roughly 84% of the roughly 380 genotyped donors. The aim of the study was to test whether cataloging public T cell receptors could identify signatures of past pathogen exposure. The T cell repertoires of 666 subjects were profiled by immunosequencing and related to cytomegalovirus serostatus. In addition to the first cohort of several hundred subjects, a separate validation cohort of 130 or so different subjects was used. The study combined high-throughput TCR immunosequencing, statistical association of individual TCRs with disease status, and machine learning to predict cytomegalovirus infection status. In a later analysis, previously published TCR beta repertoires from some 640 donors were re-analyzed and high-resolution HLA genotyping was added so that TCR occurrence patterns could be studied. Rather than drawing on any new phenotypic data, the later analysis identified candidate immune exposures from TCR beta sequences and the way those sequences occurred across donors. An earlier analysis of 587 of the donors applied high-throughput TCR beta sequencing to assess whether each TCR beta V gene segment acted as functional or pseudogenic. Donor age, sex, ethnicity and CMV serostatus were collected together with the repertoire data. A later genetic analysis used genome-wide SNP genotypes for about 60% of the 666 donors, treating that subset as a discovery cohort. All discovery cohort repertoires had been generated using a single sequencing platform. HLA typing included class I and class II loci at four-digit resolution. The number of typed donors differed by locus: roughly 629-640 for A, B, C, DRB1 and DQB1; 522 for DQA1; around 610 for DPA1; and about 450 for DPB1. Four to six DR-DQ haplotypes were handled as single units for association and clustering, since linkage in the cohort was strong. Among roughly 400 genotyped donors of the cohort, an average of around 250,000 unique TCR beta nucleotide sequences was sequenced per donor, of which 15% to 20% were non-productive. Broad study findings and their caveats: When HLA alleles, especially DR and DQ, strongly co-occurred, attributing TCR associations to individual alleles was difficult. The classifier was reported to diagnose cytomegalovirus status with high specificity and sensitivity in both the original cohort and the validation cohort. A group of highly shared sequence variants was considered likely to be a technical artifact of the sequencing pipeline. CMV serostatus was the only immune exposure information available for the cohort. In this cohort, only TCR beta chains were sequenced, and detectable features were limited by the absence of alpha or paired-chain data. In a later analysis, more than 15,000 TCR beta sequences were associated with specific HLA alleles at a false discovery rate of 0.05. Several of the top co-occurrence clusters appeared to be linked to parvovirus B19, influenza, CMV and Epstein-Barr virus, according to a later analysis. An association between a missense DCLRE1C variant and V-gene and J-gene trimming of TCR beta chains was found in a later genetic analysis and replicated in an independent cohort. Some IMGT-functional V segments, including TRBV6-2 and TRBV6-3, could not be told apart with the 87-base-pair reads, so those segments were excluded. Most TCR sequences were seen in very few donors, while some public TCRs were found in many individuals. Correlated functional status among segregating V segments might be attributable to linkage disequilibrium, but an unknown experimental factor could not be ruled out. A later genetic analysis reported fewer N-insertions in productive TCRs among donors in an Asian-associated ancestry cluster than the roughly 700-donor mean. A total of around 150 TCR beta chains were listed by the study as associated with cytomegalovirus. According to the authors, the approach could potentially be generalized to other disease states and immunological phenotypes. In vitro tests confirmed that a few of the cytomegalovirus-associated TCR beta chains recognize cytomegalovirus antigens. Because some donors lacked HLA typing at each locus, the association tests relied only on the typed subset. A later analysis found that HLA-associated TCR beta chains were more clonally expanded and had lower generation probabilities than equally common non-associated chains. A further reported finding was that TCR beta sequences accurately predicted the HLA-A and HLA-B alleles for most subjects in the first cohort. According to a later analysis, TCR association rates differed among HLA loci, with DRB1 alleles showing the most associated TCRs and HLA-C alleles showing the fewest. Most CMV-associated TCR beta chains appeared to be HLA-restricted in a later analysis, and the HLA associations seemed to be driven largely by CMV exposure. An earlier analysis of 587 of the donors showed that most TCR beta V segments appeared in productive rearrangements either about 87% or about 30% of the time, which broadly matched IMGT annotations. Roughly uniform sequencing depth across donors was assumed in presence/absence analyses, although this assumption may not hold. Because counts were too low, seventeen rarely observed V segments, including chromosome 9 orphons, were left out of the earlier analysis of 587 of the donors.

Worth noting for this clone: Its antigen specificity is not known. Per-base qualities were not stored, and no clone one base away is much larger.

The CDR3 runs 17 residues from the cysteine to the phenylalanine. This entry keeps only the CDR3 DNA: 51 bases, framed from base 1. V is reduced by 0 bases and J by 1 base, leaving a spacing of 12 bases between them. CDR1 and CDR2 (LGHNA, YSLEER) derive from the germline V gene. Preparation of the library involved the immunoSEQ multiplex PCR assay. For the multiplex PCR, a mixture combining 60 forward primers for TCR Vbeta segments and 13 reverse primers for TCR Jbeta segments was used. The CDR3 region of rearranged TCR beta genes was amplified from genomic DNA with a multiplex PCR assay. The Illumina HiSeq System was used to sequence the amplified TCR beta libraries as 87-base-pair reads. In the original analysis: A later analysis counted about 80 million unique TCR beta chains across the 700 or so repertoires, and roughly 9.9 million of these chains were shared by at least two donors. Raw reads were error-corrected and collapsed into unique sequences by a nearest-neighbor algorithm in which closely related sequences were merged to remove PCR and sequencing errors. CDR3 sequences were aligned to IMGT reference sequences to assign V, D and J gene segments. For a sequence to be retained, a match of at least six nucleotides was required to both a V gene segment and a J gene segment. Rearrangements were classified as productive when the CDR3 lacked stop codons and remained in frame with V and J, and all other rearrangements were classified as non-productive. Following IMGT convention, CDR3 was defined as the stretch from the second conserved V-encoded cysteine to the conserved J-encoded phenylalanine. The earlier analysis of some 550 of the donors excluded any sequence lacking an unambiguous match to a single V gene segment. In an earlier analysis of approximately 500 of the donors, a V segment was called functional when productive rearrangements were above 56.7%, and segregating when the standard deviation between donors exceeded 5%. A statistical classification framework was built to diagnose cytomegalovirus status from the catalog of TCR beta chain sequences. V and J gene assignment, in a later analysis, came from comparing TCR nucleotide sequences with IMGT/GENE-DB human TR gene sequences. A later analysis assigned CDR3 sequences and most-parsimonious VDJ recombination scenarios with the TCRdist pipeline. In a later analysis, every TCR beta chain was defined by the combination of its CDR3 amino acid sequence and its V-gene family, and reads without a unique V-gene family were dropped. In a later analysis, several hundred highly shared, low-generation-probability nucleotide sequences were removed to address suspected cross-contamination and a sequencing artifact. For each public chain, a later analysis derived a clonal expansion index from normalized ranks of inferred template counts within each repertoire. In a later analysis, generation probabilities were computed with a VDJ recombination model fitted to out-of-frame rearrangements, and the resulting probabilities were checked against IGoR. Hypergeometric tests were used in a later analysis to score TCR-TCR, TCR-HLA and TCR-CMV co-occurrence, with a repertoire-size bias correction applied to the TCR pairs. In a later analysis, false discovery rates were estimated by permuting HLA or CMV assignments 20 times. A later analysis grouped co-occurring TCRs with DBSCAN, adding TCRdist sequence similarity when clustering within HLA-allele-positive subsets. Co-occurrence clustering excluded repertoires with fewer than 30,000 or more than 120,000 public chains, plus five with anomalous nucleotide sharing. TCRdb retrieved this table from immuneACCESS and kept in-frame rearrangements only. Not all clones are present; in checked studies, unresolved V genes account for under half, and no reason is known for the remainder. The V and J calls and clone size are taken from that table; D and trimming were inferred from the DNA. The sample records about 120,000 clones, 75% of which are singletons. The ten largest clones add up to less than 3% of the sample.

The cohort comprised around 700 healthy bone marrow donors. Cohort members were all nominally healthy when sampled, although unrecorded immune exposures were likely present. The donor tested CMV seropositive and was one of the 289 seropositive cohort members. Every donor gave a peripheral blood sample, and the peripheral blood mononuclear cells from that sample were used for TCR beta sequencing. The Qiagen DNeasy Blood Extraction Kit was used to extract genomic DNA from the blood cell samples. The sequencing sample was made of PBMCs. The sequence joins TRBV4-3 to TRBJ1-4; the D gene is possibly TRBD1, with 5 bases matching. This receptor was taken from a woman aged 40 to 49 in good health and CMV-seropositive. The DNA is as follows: TGCGCCAGCAGCCAAGACCCCCCCGACAGAACTAATGAAAAACTGTTTTTT. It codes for CASSQDPPDRTNEKLFF.